The 13 T cell receptor beta chains presented below share a single source sample, sequenced in a study of cytomegalovirus exposure and HLA in healthy donors. PCR was performed using 60 Vbeta and 13 Jbeta primers. Assay used: immunoSEQ multiplex PCR; TCRdb lists only in-frame clones, some missing. The repertoire holds fewer than 80,000 clones, with approximately 71% as singletons. The sequenced sample consisted of PBMCs. The receptors come from a middle-aged man in good health and CMV-seropositive.

This rearrangement joins TRBV19 to TRBJ1-3, with D unclear. There are 15 residues in the CDR3. Germline lookup yields CDR1 LNHDA and CDR2 SQIVND (reference sequence). The germline V and J ends were trimmed by 6 bases and 0 bases, with 12 bases remaining between them. The CDR3 DNA reads TGTGCCAGTAGCACAGACACGAGCTCTGGAAACACCATATATTTT. Its translation is CASSTDTSSGNTIYF. The full variable domain, in which reference TRBV19 and TRBJ1-3 provide the parts outside the CDR3, is DGGITQSPKYLFRKEGQNVTLSCEQNLNHDAMYWYRQDPGQGLRLIYYSQIVNDFQKGDIAEGYSVSREKKESFPLTVTSAQKNPTAFYLCASSTDTSSGNTIYFGEGSWLTVV.

The V gene is TRBV28, the J gene TRBJ2-3; D gene unclear. V was pared by 4 bases and J by 1 base, with 9 bases between. This CDR3 region has 14 residues. Per germline, CDR1 MDHEN and CDR2 SYDVKM. The CDR3 sequence is CASSYNRRTDTQYF. The CDR3 DNA sequence: TGTGCCAGCAGTTATAACAGACGCACAGATACGCAGTATTTT.

This chain connects TRBV5-8 to TRBJ1-3; 9 bases line up with TRBD1. Germline values: CDR1 SGHTS, CDR2 YDEGEE. This CDR3 has 15 residues. V was pared by 3 bases and J by 0 bases, with 1 base of the junction left unmatched. CDR3: CASSWDRDSGNTIYF. CDR3 sequence (DNA): TGTGCCAGCAGCTGGGACAGGGACTCTGGAAACACCATATATTTT.

CDR3 in DNA: TGCAGTGCTGTGACAGGTGGCGAGCAGTACTTC. Residues: CSAVTGGEQYF. The V call is TRBV20-1, the J call TRBJ2-7; perhaps TRBD1 as D (6 bases). Trimming removed 5 bases from V and 6 bases from J, with 11 bases in between. The V gene's germline CDR1 is DFQATT and CDR2 SNEGSKA (reference sequence). The CDR3 loop spans 11 amino acids.

The genes are TRBV19 and TRBJ1-5; 12 bases map to TRBD1. This CDR3 has 18 amino acids. The V segment lost 5 bases and the J segment 1 base; nucleotides outside the gene matches: 9. Germline CDR1 LNHDA, CDR2 SQIVND (reference sequence). CDR3 DNA sequence: TGTGCCAGTAGTCGAACGGGACAGGGGGCGGTAAGCAATCAGCCCCAGCATTTT. Protein: CASSRTGQGAVSNQPQHF.

In DNA, the CDR3 is TGTGCCAGCAGCCAACTGGGACAGGGTAAAGGGGAGCTGTTTTTT. It specifies CASSQLGQGKGELFF. The genes are TRBV7-2 and TRBJ2-2, with 9 bases identical to TRBD1. Germline V CDR1 and CDR2: SGHTA, FQGNSA. J gave up 8 bases and V 5 bases, and 9 bases lay outside the gene matches. This CDR3 is 15 amino acids long.

V gene TRBV5-6 combines with J gene TRBJ1-1; 9 bases map to TRBD1. The length of the CDR3 is 15 residues. The V segment lost 3 bases and the J segment 6 bases; nucleotides outside the gene matches: 9. Germline loops: CDR1 SGHDT, CDR2 YYEEEE. CDR3 sequence reads: CASSSVPGQGAEAFF. The CDR3 coding sequence is TGTGCCAGCAGCTCCGTCCCGGGACAGGGCGCTGAAGCTTTCTTT.

This clone was seen just once. The J gene is TRBJ1-5, the V gene TRBV30; D remains unclear. Trimming pared 0 bases from V and 3 bases from J, leaving 9 bases between. There are 14 residues in the CDR3. Germline V gene lookup returns CDR1 GTSNPN and CDR2 SVGIG (reference sequence). The chain's CDR3 is CAWSVGLSNQPQHF. The DNA for the CDR3 is TGTGCCTGGAGTGTTGGGCTTTCCAATCAGCCCCAGCATTTT.

The chain links TRBV30 to TRBJ2-2; maybe TRBD1 (6 bases). CDR1 is GTSNPN, CDR2 SVGIG, per germline (reference sequence). The CDR3 is made up of 14 amino acids. V was clipped by 1 base and J by 4 bases, with 10 bases between them. CDR3 in amino acids: CAWSGGTITGELFF. The DNA for the CDR3 is TGTGCCTGGAGTGGGGGGACAATCACCGGGGAGCTGTTTTTT.

V gene TRBV6-5 combines with J gene TRBJ2-7; D remains unclear. Germline V gives CDR1 MNHEY, CDR2 SVGAGI. V was clipped by 0 bases and J by 5 bases, with 8 bases between them. The CDR3 is 13 amino acids. The chain's CDR3 is CASSYSSRDEQYF. DNA for the CDR3: TGTGCCAGCAGTTACTCGAGTCGTGACGAGCAGTACTTC.

The rearrangement links TRBV11-2 to TRBJ2-1; tentative D call: TRBD1 (6 bases). Germline assignment: CDR1 SGHAT and CDR2 FQNNGV. V was cut by 1 base and J by 4 bases, with 14 bases left in between. The CDR3 extends over 16 amino acids. The CDR3 coding sequence is TGTGCCAGCAGCTTAGGGCTACAGGGTCAGTACAATGAGCAGTTCTTC. Encoded protein: CASSLGLQGQYNEQFF.

This sequence joins TRBV19 and TRBJ2-3; possibly TRBD2 for D (6 bases). With 8 bases removed from V and 2 bases from J, the gap between germline ends came to 14 bases. Germline V gene data show CDR1 as LNHDA and CDR2 as SQIVND (reference sequence). The CDR3 totals 14 residues. CDR3 region: CASAGRDSTDTQYF. In DNA, the CDR3 is TGTGCCAGTGCGGGGCGGGACTCCACAGATACGCAGTATTTT.

This clone has more than one count but fewer than ten. The chain couples TRBV11-2 to TRBJ1-6; unclear D gene. From germline, CDR1 is SGHAT and CDR2 FQNNGV. V was cut by 5 bases and J by 9 bases, with 23 bases left in between. CDR3 length equals 17 residues. CDR3 sequence: CASSQQLTGPRGSPLHF. DNA of the CDR3: TGTGCCAGCAGCCAACAGCTTACCGGGCCCCGGGGTTCACCCCTCCACTTT.